The sequence of this T cell receptor (beta chain) was determined in a study of blood T cells in healthy people across ages. Whole-study context: About one barcoded beta molecule per two T cells came from capture by template switching.

With a J-beta primer mix and a sample-barcoded 5' primer, a second PCR ran about 6 to 11 cycles. TCRdb reanalysed the 5' RACE reads using MiXCR and keeps one entry per CDR3 protein. The sample gives some 880,000 distinct CDR3 sequences, roughly 35% of which show up once; over 10% is in the top ten. With respect to this clonotype: The antigen is undetermined. Given a much more abundant clone one base away, this may be a read error.

Findings and caveats of the study: Diversity was estimated from one million T cells, and these estimates were considered underestimates.

This CDR3 has 15 residues. The receptor's source is a man aged 18 to 30 in good health. V gene TRBV12-3 or TRBV12-4 combines with J gene TRBJ2-1; 10 bases agree with TRBD1. The sample was blood. The DNA for the CDR3 is TGTGCCAGCACCCGGGACAGGGGAAGCTACAATGGGCAGTTCTTC. Protein: CASTRDRGSYNGQFF.